The 15 T cell receptor beta chains presented below share a single source sample, sequenced in a study of post-analysis software for immune sequencing data. Broader study findings: Comparison of patients with controls showed 4 to 6 TRBV segments more frequent in patients, TRBV5-6, TRBV5-1 and TRBV20-1 among them.

These receptors lack a known antigen. Prepared libraries of TCR beta cDNA carried unique molecular identifiers. TCRdb re-called the PCR reads with MiXCR, one entry per CDR3 protein. The sample gives about 540,000 distinct CDR3 sequences, 30% to 40% of which show up once; 4.5% to 7.5% is in the top ten. Sequenced input: blood. Source of these receptors: a girl aged 2-17 years with multiple sclerosis.

The genes are TRBV5-1 and TRBJ1-1; tentatively, D is TRBD1 (5 bases). CDR1 and CDR2 (germline): SGHRS, YFSETQ. V lost 6 bases to trimming and J lost 3 bases, with 18 bases between them. The CDR3 contains 15 residues. Written as DNA, the CDR3 is TGCGCCAGCAACCCCATCCAGGGACCCCACACTGAAGCTTTCTTT. It translates to CASNPIQGPHTEAFF.

V usage is TRBV6-5 and J usage is TRBJ2-7; D unresolved. The last part of the DNA fits TRBJ2-5 better; the J call may be wrong. This CDR3 contains 14 residues. In germline, CDR1 is MNHEY, CDR2 SVGAGI. The DNA for the CDR3 is TGTGCCAGCAGCTCCAGGCCGAACAGCCGGACCCAGTACTTC. It encodes CASSSRPNSRTQYF.

In the case of this clonotype: The junction differs from germline at one of its ends, possibly a read error. The gene calls are TRBV4-2 and TRBJ2-7; unclear D gene. Germline-derived CDR1 and CDR2 are LGHNA and YNFKEQ. The CDR3 spans 17 residues. CDR3 coding DNA: TGTGCCAGCAACCAAGGTCCTCGGAATAACGGCTCCTACGAGCAGTACTTC. Translated: CASNQGPRNNGSYEQYF.

This clonotype was seen more than once but under ten times. J is TRBJ1-2 and V is TRBV20-1; 8 bases fit TRBD1. The germline CDR1 and CDR2 sequences are DFQATT and SNEGSKA (reference sequence). The CDR3 extends over 13 amino acids. Unmatched junction bases numbered 7, after V lost 3 bases and J lost 7 bases. The CDR3 sequence: CSARPTGAVGYTF. CDR3 sequence (DNA): TGCAGTGCTAGGCCGACAGGGGCTGTTGGCTACACCTTC.

The table lists this clonotype with a few counts. The CDR3 coding sequence is TGTGCCAGCAGCTTAGGGGACGACAGGAACACTGAAGCTTTCTTT. Amino acid sequence: CASSLGDDRNTEAFF. J is TRBJ1-1 and V is TRBV7-9, with D possibly TRBD1 on 5 matching bases. The CDR3 sequence is 15 residues long. The germline V and J ends were trimmed by 1 base and 1 base, with 10 bases remaining between them. The germline V gene encodes CDR1 SEHNR and CDR2 FQNEAQ (reference sequence).

This clonotype was counted at least ten times. An end of the junction does not agree with germline; a read error may underlie this. The rearrangement joins TRBV5-1 to TRBJ2-3; D is uncertain. Per the germline V gene, CDR1 is SGHRS and CDR2 is YFSETQ. The CDR3 totals 12 residues. Here the CDR3 DNA reads TGTGCCAGCAGCTTTAACACAGATACGCAGTATTTT. Protein sequence: CASSFNTDTQYF.

The chain combines TRBV12-3 or TRBV12-4 with TRBJ1-5; the match to TRBD1 covers 8 bases. Unmatched junction bases numbered 10, after V lost 5 bases and J lost 4 bases. The CDR3 runs to 16 residues. CDR3 amino acids: CASSTGQGGGNQPQHF. CDR3 coding DNA: TGTGCCAGCAGTACTGGACAGGGAGGAGGGAATCAGCCCCAGCATTTT.

The V and J genes are TRBV20-1 and TRBJ2-6; possible D gene TRBD1, 6 bases. V dropped 5 bases and J dropped 4 bases, with 24 bases sitting between them. The CDR3 is 18 residues long. In germline, CDR1 is DFQATT, CDR2 SNEGSKA (reference sequence). The CDR3 sequence is CSAYPWDKRTRGANVLTF. CDR3 bases: TGCAGTGCTTACCCCTGGGACAAACGAACGAGGGGGGCCAACGTCCTGACTTTC.

The chain recombines TRBV6-5 with TRBJ2-5, with TRBD2 matching over 12 bases. The CDR3 has 17 residues. The V segment lost 2 bases and the J segment 0 bases; nucleotides outside the gene matches: 4. Germline assignment: CDR1 MNHEY and CDR2 SVGAGI. The CDR3, as DNA: TGTGCCAGCAGTTACACAGGACTAGCGGGGAACCAAGAGACCCAGTACTTC. This encodes CASSYTGLAGNQETQYF.

In its sample, this clonotype was seen many times. The chain has TRBV12-3 or TRBV12-4 and TRBJ2-3; TRBD2 matches 13 bases. The CDR3 spans 19 residues. V was clipped by 3 bases and J by 0 bases; unmatched bases: 9. DNA for the CDR3: TGTGCCAGCAGTTTCCCGGGACTAGCGGGGAGTATAAGCACAGATACGCAGTATTTT. Translated, it gives CASSFPGLAGSISTDTQYF.

A note on this clonotype: Mismatch with germline at one junction end may stem from a read error. This chain uses TRBV5-6 with TRBJ2-4; D is undetermined. The CDR3 contains 16 residues. Germline-derived CDR1 and CDR2 are SGHDT and YYEEEE. The CDR3 DNA reads as TGTGCCAGCAGCTCTCTGAACGAGGTGACCAAAAGCATTCAGTACTTC. It codes for CASSSLNEVTKSIQYF.

The V gene is TRBV12-3 or TRBV12-4, the J gene TRBJ2-1; no firm D call. The CDR3 is 14 residues long. The V end was cut by 1 base, the J end by 9 bases, with 13 bases between. Written as DNA, the CDR3 is TGTGCCAGCAGTTTAGGCTCCTACGAGGTTGAGCAGTTCTTC. The encoded protein is CASSLGSYEVEQFF.

This clonotype was observed a few times. V and J are TRBV5-1 and TRBJ2-1; tentative D call: TRBD1 (7 bases). The CDR3 length is 18 residues. V dropped 6 bases and J dropped 3 bases, with 25 bases sitting between them. Per germline, CDR1 SGHRS and CDR2 YFSETQ. As DNA, the CDR3 is TGCGCCAGCACCGCATTGAGGGAAGGGCAGGGGGGCTACAATGAGCAGTTCTTC. Protein: CASTALREGQGGYNEQFF.

This clonotype appeared a few times. The chain has TRBV27 and TRBJ1-2, with 8 bases identical to TRBD1. Germline V gene sequence: CDR1 MNHEY, CDR2 SMNVEV (reference sequence). The CDR3 runs 19 residues. V lost 2 bases to trimming and J lost 7 bases; unmatched junction nucleotides: 21. CDR3 amino acids: CASSLSWGSRTGNDGGYTF. The CDR3 DNA reads as TGTGCCAGCAGTTTAAGCTGGGGATCCCGGACAGGGAATGACGGTGGCTACACCTTC.

In its sample, this clonotype was seen many times. The genes are TRBV6-1 and TRBJ1-4, with D possibly matching TRBD1 (5 bases). The V end lost 8 bases, the J end lost 5 bases, and 15 bases lay between the germline ends. CDR3 length: 14 amino acids. The V gene's germline CDR1 is MNHNS and CDR2 SASEGT. The CDR3 sequence: CASFPGPSNEKLFF. Written as DNA, the CDR3 is TGTGCCAGCTTCCCAGGGCCATCGAATGAAAAACTGTTTTTT.